This entry concerns a single T cell receptor beta chain. This entry belongs to a study of blood T cell repertoires in COVID-19. Followed longitudinally, the Seattle patients had been enrolled during active infection. The CDR3 sequence is 15 residues long. Looked up from germline, CDR1 is SGHRS and CDR2 is YFSETQ. V lost 4 bases, J lost 7 bases, and 7 bases stayed unmatched. Clones were read by immunoSEQ multiplex PCR, and TCRdb kept only the in-frame ones, dropping some. The sample contains fewer than 400,000 clones, roughly 90% of which appear only once. This TCR derives from a woman in her 30s with COVID-19, enrolled during active disease. The chain joins TRBV5-1 to TRBJ2-2; 10 nucleotides agree with TRBD1. The sample comprised peripheral blood. CDR3 in amino acids: CASSTGQGFHGELFF. For the CDR3, the DNA is TGCGCCAGCAGCACGGGACAGGGGTTTCACGGGGAGCTGTTTTTT.